One and the same sample provided the 15 T cell receptor beta chains below, sequenced in a study of identical twins. Each CDR3 protein gets one entry after TCRdb re-called the 5' RACE reads with MiXCR. Among about 660,000 distinct CDR3 sequences listed, 8.5% to 9.5% were seen once. Separately, the same data were catalogued under a study of yellow fever vaccine responses in identical twins.

The sample taken for sequencing was PBMCs. The origin of the receptors is a woman between 18 and 29 years old in good health.

The chain joins TRBV11-2 to TRBJ2-1, with D possibly matching TRBD1 (5 bases). The CDR3 covers 18 residues. The germline gives CDR1 SGHAT, CDR2 FQNNGV. Trimming left V 5 bases short and J 5 bases short, with 25 bases between. In DNA, the CDR3 is TGTGCCAGCAGCCTGAGCCCAACACCAGGGCCCCGGGACAATGAGCAGTTCTTC. It yields the protein CASSLSPTPGPRDNEQFF.

This clonotype was observed a few times. The chain carries TRBV2 and TRBJ2-3; 7 bases are a match to TRBD2. The CDR3 has 14 amino acids. V was pared by 4 bases and J by 4 bases, with 5 bases of the junction left unmatched. Germline CDR1 reads SNHLY; CDR2 reads FYNNEI. The CDR3: CASSAGGGSDTQYF. In DNA, the CDR3 is TGTGCCAGCAGTGCGGGAGGAGGCTCAGATACGCAGTATTTT.

This clonotype has a count of ten or more. DNA of the CDR3: TGCAGCGTTGAATCAGGGACGGACACTGAAGCTTTCTTT. The encoded protein is CSVESGTDTEAFF. The chain links TRBV29-1 to TRBJ1-1, with D tentatively TRBD1 (5 bases). V gave up 2 bases and J gave up 3 bases, with 10 bases separating them. CDR3 length equals 13 residues. The germline V gene has CDR1 SQVTM and CDR2 ANQGSEA.

Note on this clonotype: Since a much larger clone is just one base distant, this may be a read error. The conserved closing phenylalanine or tryptophan is absent in this CDR3, likely reflecting a read error. The CDR3 region has the DNA TGTGCCAGCAGTCCCACAGGGCAGGGAAAAGAGACCCAGTACTTA. The encoded protein is CASSPTGQGKETQYL. The V gene is TRBV2, the J gene TRBJ2-5, with a possible D match to TRBD1 (6 bases). Trimming took 5 bases from V and 3 from J, leaving 16 bases between them. Germline-derived CDR1 and CDR2 are SNHLY and FYNNEI. This CDR3 contains 15 residues.

This clonotype was detected many times. The V call is TRBV2, the J call TRBJ2-3, with D perhaps being TRBD1 or TRBD2 (6 bases each). CDR1 is SNHLY and CDR2 is FYNNEI in the germline V gene. The CDR3 is 13 residues long. Between the trimmed V and J ends, which lost 8 bases and 2 bases, there was a span of 11 bases. CDR3 region: CASGGGTTDTQYF. Written as DNA, the CDR3 is TGTGCCAGCGGAGGGGGTACCACAGATACGCAGTATTTT.

The sample holds many counts of this clonotype. The chain is built from TRBV6-5 and TRBJ2-1; weak D call: TRBD1 (6 bases). CDR3 length: 14 amino acids. Germline V gene data show CDR1 as MNHEY and CDR2 as SVGAGI. The V end lost 3 bases, the J end lost 1 base, and 7 bases lay between the germline ends. This chain's CDR3 is CASSYQGSYNEQFF. CDR3 sequence (DNA): TGTGCCAGCAGTTATCAGGGGTCCTACAATGAGCAGTTCTTC.

There are a few counts of this clonotype. The rearrangement uses TRBV7-2 and TRBJ2-3; D is perhaps TRBD1 or TRBD2 (6 bases each). The CDR3 is 15 amino acids. Germline assignment: CDR1 SGHTA and CDR2 FQGNSA. V shed 5 bases and J shed 2 bases, with 14 bases lying between them. CDR3 in amino acids: CASSPIWGATDTQYF. CDR3 in DNA: TGTGCCAGCAGCCCCATTTGGGGGGCCACAGATACGCAGTATTTT. Based on the CDR3 plus reference TRBV7-2 and TRBJ2-3, the full variable domain is GAGVSQSPSNKVTEKGKDVELRCDPISGHTALYWYRQSLGQGLEFLIYFQGNSAPDKSGLPSDRFSAERTGGSVSTLTIQRTQQEDSAVYLCASSPIWGATDTQYFGPGTRLTVL.

This clonotype has just a few counts. The rearrangement uses TRBV3-1 and TRBJ2-7; D is ambiguous. Germline V lookup: CDR1 LGHDT, CDR2 YNNKEL (reference sequence). The CDR3 has 13 amino acids. V was clipped by 1 base and J by 6 bases, with 10 bases between them. The CDR3 is CASSQAAHGEQYF. As DNA, the CDR3 is TGTGCCAGCAGCCAAGCGGCCCACGGCGAGCAGTACTTC.

This clonotype has just a few counts. The CDR3 spells CASSLEWGAAYEQYF. The CDR3, as DNA: TGTGCCAGCAGCTTAGAGTGGGGGGCGGCCTACGAGCAGTACTTC. The J gene is TRBJ2-7, the V gene TRBV7-9; D may be TRBD1 or TRBD2 (6 bases each). This CDR3 contains 15 residues. From germline, CDR1 is SEHNR and CDR2 FQNEAQ (reference sequence). The V gene lost 1 base and the J gene lost 2 bases, with 12 bases spanning the gap.

In its sample, this clonotype was seen a few times. CDR3 in DNA: TGTGCCAGCAGTTGGGGGTTATTCAGCGGGAAACGTACAGATACGCAGTATTTT. Amino acids: CASSWGLFSGKRTDTQYF. The chain recombines TRBV27 with TRBJ2-3, with TRBD2 matching over 7 bases. The germline CDR1 and CDR2 sequences are MNHEY and SMNVEV (reference sequence). Germline trimming cut 4 bases from V and 3 bases from J; bases unmatched to any gene: 16. The CDR3 loop spans 18 amino acids.

V is TRBV20-1 and J is TRBJ2-3; 8 bases fit TRBD2. Trimming cost V 7 bases and J 4 bases; bases outside gene matches: 10. The CDR3 covers 14 residues. Germline V gene sequence: CDR1 DFQATT, CDR2 SNEGSKA (reference sequence). The CDR3 coding sequence is TGCAGTGTCTTAGCGGGACCCGTCGCAGATACGCAGTATTTT. Protein: CSVLAGPVADTQYF.

V gene TRBV7-3 combines with J gene TRBJ2-1; 10 bases are a match to TRBD1. CDR3 length: 15 amino acids. CDR1 SGHTA and CDR2 FQGTGA come from the germline V gene. V shed 5 bases, J shed 4 bases, and the junction held 5 bases outside the gene matches. This CDR3 is CASSKGTGAYNEQFF. The CDR3, as DNA: TGTGCCAGCAGCAAGGGGACAGGGGCGTACAATGAGCAGTTCTTC.

This clonotype was counted at least ten times. This chain connects TRBV20-1 to TRBJ2-2; no reliable D call. Germline assignment: CDR1 DFQATT and CDR2 SNEGSKA (reference sequence). Trimming removed 3 bases from V and 0 bases from J, with 5 bases in between. CDR3 length: 13 amino acids. DNA of the CDR3: TGCAGTGCTAGCGGGCCGAACACCGGGGAGCTGTTTTTT. This gives the protein CSASGPNTGELFF.

This clonotype was seen only a few times. The chain joins TRBV4-3 to TRBJ2-3, with 9 bases that match TRBD1. The length of the CDR3 is 16 residues. CDR1 LGHNA and CDR2 YSLEER come from the germline V gene. The J segment lost 6 bases and the V segment lost 0 bases, leaving 7 bases of the junction unmatched. The CDR3 spells CASSQDLGQGSDTQYF. CDR3 bases: TGCGCCAGCAGCCAAGATCTCGGACAGGGGTCGGATACGCAGTATTTT.

The V call is TRBV7-9, the J call TRBJ1-1; TRBD1 is a possible D gene (5 bases). This CDR3 is built from 14 residues. From germline, CDR1 is SEHNR and CDR2 FQNEAQ (reference sequence). Trimming removed 3 bases from V and 1 base from J, with 9 bases in between. Written as DNA, the CDR3 is TGTGCCAGCAGCTTGGAGACAGAGAACACTGAAGCTTTCTTT. Translating gives CASSLETENTEAFF.